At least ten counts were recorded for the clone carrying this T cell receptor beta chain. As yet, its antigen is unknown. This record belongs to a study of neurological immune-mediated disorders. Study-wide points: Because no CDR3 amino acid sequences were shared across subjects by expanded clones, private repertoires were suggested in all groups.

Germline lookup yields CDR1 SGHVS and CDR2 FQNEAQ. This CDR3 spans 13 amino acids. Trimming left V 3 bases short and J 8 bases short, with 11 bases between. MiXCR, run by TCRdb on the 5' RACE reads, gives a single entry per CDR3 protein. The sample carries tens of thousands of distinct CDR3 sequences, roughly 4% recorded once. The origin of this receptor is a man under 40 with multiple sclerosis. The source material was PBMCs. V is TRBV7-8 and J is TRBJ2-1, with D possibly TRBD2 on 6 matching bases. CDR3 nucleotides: TGTGCCAGCAGCTTGGACTATGGTCATGAGCAGTTCTTC. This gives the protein CASSLDYGHEQFF.